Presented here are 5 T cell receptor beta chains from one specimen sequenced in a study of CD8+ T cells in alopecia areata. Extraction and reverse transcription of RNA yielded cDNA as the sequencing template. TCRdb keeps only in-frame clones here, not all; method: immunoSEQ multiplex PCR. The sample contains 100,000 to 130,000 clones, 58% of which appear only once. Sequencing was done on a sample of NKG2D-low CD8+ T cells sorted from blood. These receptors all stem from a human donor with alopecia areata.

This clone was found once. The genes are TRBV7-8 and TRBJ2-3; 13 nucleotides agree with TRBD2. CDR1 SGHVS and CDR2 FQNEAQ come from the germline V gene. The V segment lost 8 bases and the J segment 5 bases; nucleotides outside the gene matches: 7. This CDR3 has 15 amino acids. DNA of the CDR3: TGTGCCAGCCGTAGGACTAGCGGGAGTTTAGATACGCAGTATTTT. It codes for CASRRTSGSLDTQYF.

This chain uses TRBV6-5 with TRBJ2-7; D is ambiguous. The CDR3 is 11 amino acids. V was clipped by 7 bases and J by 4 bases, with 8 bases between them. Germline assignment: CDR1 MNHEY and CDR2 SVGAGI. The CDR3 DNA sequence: TGTGCCAGCACTTCGGGTTACGAGCAGTACTTC. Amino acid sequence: CASTSGYEQYF.

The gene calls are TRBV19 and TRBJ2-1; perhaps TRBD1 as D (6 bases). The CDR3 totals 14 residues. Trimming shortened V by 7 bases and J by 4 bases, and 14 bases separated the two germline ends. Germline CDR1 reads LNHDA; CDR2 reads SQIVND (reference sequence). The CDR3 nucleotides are TGTGCCAGTAATAAGGGACACCGGTACAATGAGCAGTTCTTC. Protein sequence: CASNKGHRYNEQFF.

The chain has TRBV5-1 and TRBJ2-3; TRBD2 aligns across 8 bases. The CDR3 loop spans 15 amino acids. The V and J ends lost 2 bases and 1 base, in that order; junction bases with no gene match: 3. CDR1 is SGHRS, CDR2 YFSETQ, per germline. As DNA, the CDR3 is TGCGCCAGCAGCTTCCGGGAGGGTGGCACAGATACGCAGTATTTT. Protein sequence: CASSFREGGTDTQYF.

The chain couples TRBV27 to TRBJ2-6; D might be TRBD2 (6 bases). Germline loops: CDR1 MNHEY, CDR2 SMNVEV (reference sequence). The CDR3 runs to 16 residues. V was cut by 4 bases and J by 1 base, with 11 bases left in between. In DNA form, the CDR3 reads TGTGCCAGCAGTTCGACCGGGACTTCTGGGGCCAACGTCCTGACTTTC. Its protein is CASSSTGTSGANVLTF.